The present TCR beta chain was sequenced within a study of shared clonotypes between healthy human individuals (dated by TCRdb to 2020 to 2022). With respect to the entire study: A couple of women and three men aged 18 to 49 years were included in the cohort. For each donor, three plates each were used for CD4 naive and CD4 memory, two plates were used for CD8 naive, and one plate was used for CD8 memory. Blood TCR repertoires of five healthy adults were deeply sequenced to estimate repertoire size and the extent of clonotype sharing between individuals. Different laboratories and diverse techniques were used to prepare libraries and sequence TCR repertoires, to increase sequencing depth and limit assay-specific biases. Per donor, leukapheresis produced somewhere between about 0.94 and 9.5 billion PBMCs.

The study at large found these results: Across a few donors, roughly 5.1% of naive CD4, approximately 3.6% of naive CD8, roughly 2.3% of memory CD4, and about 0.44% of memory CD8 clonotypes were shared. Rarefaction of sorted-subset datasets indicated incomplete sequencing despite the large sequencing depth. Based on pairwise subsampling, the degree of clonotype sharing among donors was expected to be affected by sequencing depth. Compared with non-shared clonotypes, the clonotypes found in all four sorted-subset donors had higher generation probabilities. The genetic and exposure-history diversity represented was limited by the small number of donors. Sampling was limited to blood, and TCR repertoires in tissue likely differ from TCR repertoires in blood. Estimated clonotype richness was generally larger for naive than for memory subsets.

Notes on this clone: The clone's antigen remains unknown. The sample holds no much larger clone one base away, and base qualities are not on file.

Using the deep immunoSEQ assay, TCR CDR3 regions were amplified from genomic DNA by multiplex PCR. For each cell subset, the extracted genomic DNA was distributed evenly across all wells of several immunoSEQ 96-well plates, and each plate served as one replicate. For sorted subsets, about 220 ng of genomic DNA, equivalent to some 33,000 T cell genomes, went into each replicate PCR. The purified libraries were quantified using a Qubit 3.0 fluorometer, sized with a Bioanalyzer 2100, and then quantified again using the KAPA Library Quantification kit. Every immunoSEQ 96-well plate was sequenced on a dedicated single-read 150-cycle Illumina NextSeq 550 flow cell. As for the original processing: Because only junctional sequences without quality scores were contained in the immunoSEQ output, filtering matching that applied to full-length reads could not be performed. Sequences were annotated with PyIR, a Python wrapper for IgBLAST v1.9, using IMGT germline references to assign V/J genes and CDR3. Reads with weak V/J assignments (E-value above 1e-6), missing CDR3, stop codons, out-of-frame junctions, or ambiguous translated residues were removed. A V3J clonotype was defined by an identical inferred V gene, J gene, and CDR3 amino acid sequence. To compute the percentage overlap between repertoires, the number of shared unique clonotypes was divided by the size of the smaller repertoire. Repertoire richness was assessed with RTK rarefaction, the Chao1 estimator, and Recon v2.1 estimates of unobserved clonotypes. Generation probabilities were computed with OLGA for all TCRbeta clonotypes obtained by the gDNA method from a handful of donors. The immuneACCESS repertoire file appears here via TCRdb, limited to in-frame rearrangements. These files lack a portion of the clones; in checked studies, under half of the deficit traces to unresolved V genes, and the cause of the others is not known. Clone size and V and J calls were adopted from that table, with D and trimming inferred from the DNA. Across this sample there are about 2,500,000 clones, with 85% to 95% seen only once. The ten largest clones capture under 0.15% of the sample.

The germline V gene (reference sequence) gives CDR1 as MNHEY and CDR2 as SMNVEV. The CDR3, from cysteine to phenylalanine, totals 15 residues. The entry retains the CDR3 DNA only, 45 bases that are in frame from base 1. The trim is 5 bases for V and 2 bases for J, with a gap of 14 bases between the germline ends. The donors were healthy, HIV-negative adults who had no recently reported acute infections or vaccinations. Only Caucasian adults living in Nashville, Tennessee, USA were represented among the donors. CD4+ T cells were enriched by magnetic negative selection, after which naive cells were positively selected on CD45RA and the negative fraction was taken as the memory subset. After blood collection by leukapheresis, PBMCs were isolated using Ficoll-Histopaque density gradient centrifugation and then cryopreserved in the vapor phase of liquid nitrogen. Purity and quantity of every magnetically sorted T cell population were checked by analytical flow cytometry. Genomic DNA was isolated from every sorted fraction and measured by UV absorbance on a Nanodrop 2000c.

This sequence originates from a man younger than 35 in good health. This chain joins TRBV27 to TRBJ2-3; confidence is insufficient to name the D gene. The sample comprised naive CD4+ T cells sorted from blood. This specimen's cell subset or site label, interpreted: CD45RA+ positively selected. The DNA reads as follows: TGTGCCAGCAGTCCAGTCAGGACCGACACAGATACGCAGTATTTT. Its protein product is CASSPVRTDTDTQYF.